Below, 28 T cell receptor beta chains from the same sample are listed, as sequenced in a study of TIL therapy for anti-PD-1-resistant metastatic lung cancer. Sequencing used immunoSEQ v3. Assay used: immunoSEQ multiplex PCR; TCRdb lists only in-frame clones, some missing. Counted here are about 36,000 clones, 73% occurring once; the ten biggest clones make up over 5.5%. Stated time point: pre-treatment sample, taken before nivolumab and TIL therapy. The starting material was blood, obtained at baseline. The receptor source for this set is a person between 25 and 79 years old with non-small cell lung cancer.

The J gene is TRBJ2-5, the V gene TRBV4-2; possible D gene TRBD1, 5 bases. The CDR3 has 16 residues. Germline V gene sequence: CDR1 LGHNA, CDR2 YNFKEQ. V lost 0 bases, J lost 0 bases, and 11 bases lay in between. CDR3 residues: CASSQDGPGHQETQYF. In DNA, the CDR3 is TGTGCCAGCAGCCAAGATGGGCCAGGGCACCAAGAGACCCAGTACTTC.

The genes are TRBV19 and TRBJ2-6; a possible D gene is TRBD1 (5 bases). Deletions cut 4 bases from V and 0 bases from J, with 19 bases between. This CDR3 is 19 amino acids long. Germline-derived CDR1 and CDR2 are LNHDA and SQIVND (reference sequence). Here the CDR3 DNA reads TGTGCCAGTAGTACAGCATACTTCAGGGTCGCCTCTGGGGCCAACGTCCTGACTTTC. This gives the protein CASSTAYFRVASGANVLTF.

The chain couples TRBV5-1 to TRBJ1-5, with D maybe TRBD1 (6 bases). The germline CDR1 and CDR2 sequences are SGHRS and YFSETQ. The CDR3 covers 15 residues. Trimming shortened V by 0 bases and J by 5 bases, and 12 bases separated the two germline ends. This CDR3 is CASSLEGHQDQPQHF. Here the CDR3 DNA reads TGCGCCAGCAGCTTGGAGGGACACCAAGATCAGCCCCAGCATTTT.

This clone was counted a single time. CDR3 protein: CASSDRNTDTQYF. The CDR3 DNA is TGTGCCAGCAGCGACAGAAACACAGATACGCAGTATTTT. V and J are TRBV7-2 and TRBJ2-3; a weak D match, TRBD1 (5 bases). With 5 bases removed from V and 2 bases from J, the gap between germline ends came to 8 bases. This CDR3 has 13 residues. The germline V gene has CDR1 SGHTA and CDR2 FQGNSA.

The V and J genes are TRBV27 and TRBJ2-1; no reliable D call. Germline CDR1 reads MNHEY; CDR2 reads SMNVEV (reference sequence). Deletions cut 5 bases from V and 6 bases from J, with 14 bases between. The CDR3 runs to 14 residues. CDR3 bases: TGTGCCAGCAGTCCCTCCCGGCTCGGCAATGAGCAGTTCTTC. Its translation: CASSPSRLGNEQFF.

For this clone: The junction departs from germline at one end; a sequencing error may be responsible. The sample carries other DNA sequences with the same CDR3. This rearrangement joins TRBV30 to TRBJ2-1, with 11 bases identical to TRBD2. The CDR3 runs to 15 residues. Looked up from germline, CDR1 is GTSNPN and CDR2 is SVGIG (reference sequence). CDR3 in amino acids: CAWSELAGDYNEQFF. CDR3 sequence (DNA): TGTGCCTGGAGTGAACTAGCGGGGGATTACAATGAACAGTTCTTC.

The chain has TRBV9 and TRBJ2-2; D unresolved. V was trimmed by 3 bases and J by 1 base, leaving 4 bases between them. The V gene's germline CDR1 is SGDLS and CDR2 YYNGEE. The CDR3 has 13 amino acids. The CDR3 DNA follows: TGTGCCAGCAGCGAGAGGAACACCGGGGAGCTGTTTTTT. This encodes CASSERNTGELFF. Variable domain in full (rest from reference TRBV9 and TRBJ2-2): DSGVTQTPKHLITATGQRVTLRCSPRSGDLSVYWYQQSLDQGLQFLIQYYNGEERAKGNILERFSAQQFPDLHSELNLSSLELGDSALYFCASSERNTGELFFGEGSRLTVL.

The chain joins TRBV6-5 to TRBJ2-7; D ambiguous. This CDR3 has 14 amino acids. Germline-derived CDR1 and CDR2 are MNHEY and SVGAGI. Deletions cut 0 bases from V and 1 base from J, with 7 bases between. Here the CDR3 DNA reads TGTGCCAGCAGTTACTCTCAAGGATCCTACGAGCAGTACTTC. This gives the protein CASSYSQGSYEQYF.

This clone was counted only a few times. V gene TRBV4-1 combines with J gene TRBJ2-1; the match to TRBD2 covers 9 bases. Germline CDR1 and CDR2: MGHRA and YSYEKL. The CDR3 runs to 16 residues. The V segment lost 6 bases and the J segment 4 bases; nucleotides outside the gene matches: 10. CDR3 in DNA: TGCGCCAGCAGGTCGACTAGCGGTGGCACATACAATGAGCAGTTCTTC. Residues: CASRSTSGGTYNEQFF.

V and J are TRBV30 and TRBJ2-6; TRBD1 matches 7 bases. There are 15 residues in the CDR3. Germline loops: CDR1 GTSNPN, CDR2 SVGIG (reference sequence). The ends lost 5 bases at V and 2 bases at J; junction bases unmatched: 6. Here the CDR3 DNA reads TGTGCCTGGGGATCCGACAGGGCTGGGGCCAACGTCCTGACTTTC. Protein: CAWGSDRAGANVLTF.

The CDR3: CASSIRWTHYNEQFF. CDR3 DNA: TGTGCCAGTAGTATCAGGTGGACGCACTACAATGAGCAGTTCTTC. The rearrangement joins TRBV19 to TRBJ2-1; no firm D call. In germline, CDR1 is LNHDA, CDR2 SQIVND (reference sequence). Trimming left V 3 bases short and J 3 bases short, with 12 bases between. CDR3 length: 15 residues.

The CDR3 protein is CASSPLDATGRLYEQYF. For the CDR3, the DNA is TGTGCCAGCAGCCCCCTGGACGCGACGGGCCGCCTCTACGAGCAGTACTTC. The J gene is TRBJ2-7, the V gene TRBV4-2; D call uncertain. Germline V gene lookup returns CDR1 LGHNA and CDR2 YNFKEQ. This CDR3 spans 17 amino acids. The ends were cut back, 4 bases at V and 3 bases at J, with 22 bases in the middle.

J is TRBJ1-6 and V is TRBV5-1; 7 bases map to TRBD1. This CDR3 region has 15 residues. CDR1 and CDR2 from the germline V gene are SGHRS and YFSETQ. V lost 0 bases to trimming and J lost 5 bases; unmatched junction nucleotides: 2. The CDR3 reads CASSLGGTDNSPLHF. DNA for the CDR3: TGCGCCAGCAGCTTGGGCGGGACAGATAATTCACCCCTCCACTTT.

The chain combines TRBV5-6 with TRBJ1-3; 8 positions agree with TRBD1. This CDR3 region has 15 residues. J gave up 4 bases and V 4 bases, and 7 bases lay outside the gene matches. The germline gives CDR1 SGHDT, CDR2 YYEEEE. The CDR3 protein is CASSAWTGSGNTIYF. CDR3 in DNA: TGTGCCAGCAGCGCCTGGACAGGGTCGGGAAACACCATATATTTT. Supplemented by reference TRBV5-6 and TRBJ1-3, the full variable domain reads DAGVTQSPTHLIKTRGQQVTLRCSPKSGHDTVSWYQQALGQGPQFIFQYYEEEERQRGNFPDRFSGHQFPNYSSELNVNALLLGDSALYLCASSAWTGSGNTIYFGEGSWLTVV.

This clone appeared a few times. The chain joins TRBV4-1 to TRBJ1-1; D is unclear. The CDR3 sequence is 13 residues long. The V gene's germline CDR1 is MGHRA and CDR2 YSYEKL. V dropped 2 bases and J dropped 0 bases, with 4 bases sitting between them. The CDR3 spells CASSQPLNTEAFF. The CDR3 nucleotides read TGCGCCAGCAGCCAACCGCTGAACACTGAAGCTTTCTTT.

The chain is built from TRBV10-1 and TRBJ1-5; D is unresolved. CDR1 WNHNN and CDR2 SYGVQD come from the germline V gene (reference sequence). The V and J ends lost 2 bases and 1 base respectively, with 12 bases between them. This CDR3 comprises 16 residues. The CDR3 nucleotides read TGCGCCAGCAGTGAGCCCCGGTGGATCAGCAATCAGCCCCAGCATTTT. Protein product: CASSEPRWISNQPQHF.

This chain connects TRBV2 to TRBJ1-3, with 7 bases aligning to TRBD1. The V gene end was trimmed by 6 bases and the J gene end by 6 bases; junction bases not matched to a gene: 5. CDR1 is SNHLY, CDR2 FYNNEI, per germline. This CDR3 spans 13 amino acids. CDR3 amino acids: CASRWTGSNTIYF. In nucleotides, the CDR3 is TGTGCCAGCAGGTGGACAGGTTCAAACACCATATATTTT.

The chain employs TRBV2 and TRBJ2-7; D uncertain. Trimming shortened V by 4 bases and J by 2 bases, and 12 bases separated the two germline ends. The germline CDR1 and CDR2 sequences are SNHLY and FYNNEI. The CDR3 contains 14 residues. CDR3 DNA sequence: TGTGCCAGCAGTGGTGTGCGGCAAACCTACGAGCAGTACTTC. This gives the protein CASSGVRQTYEQYF.

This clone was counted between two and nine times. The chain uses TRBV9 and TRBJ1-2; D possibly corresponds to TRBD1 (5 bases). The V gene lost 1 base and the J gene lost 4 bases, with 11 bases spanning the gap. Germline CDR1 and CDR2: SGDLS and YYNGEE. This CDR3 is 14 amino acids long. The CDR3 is CASSVSGTRYGYTF. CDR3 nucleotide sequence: TGTGCCAGCAGCGTATCCGGGACTCGCTATGGCTACACCTTC.

The CDR3 DNA reads TGTGCCAGCAGTCAAAGGGATGAGCAGTTCTTC. Amino acids: CASSQRDEQFF. The V gene is TRBV28, the J gene TRBJ2-1; unclear D gene. Germline assignment: CDR1 MDHEN and CDR2 SYDVKM. This CDR3 comprises 11 residues. V was cut by 5 bases and J by 8 bases, with 7 bases left in between.

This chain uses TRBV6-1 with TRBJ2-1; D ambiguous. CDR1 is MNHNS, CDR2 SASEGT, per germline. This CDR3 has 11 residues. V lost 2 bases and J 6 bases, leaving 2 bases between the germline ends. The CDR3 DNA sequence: TGTGCCAGCAGTGAATTCAATGAGCAGTTCTTC. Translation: CASSEFNEQFF.

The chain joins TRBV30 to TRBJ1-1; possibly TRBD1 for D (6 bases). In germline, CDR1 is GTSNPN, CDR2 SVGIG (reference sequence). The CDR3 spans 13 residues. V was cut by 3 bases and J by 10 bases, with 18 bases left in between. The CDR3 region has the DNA TGTGCCTGGAGACTTGGGCAGGGAGGGGGAGCTTTCTTT. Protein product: CAWRLGQGGGAFF.

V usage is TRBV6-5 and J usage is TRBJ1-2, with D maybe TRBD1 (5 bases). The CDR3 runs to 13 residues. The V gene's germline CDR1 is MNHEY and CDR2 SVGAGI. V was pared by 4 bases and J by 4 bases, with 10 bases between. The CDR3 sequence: CASSFGTPYGYTF. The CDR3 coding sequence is TGTGCCAGCAGTTTCGGGACCCCCTATGGCTACACCTTC.

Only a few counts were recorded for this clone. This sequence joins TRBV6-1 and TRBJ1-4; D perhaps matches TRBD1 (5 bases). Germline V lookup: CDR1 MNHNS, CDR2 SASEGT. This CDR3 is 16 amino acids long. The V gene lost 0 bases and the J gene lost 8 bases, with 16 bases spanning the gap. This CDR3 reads CASSEAYGRAWEKLFF. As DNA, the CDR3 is TGTGCCAGCAGTGAAGCGTACGGCAGGGCGTGGGAAAAACTGTTTTTT.

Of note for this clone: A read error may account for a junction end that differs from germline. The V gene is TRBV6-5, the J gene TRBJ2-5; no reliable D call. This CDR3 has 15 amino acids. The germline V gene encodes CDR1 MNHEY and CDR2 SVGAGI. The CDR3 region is CASSYGLGTQGTQYF. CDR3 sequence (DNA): TGTGCCAGCAGTTATGGGCTCGGTACCCAAGGGACCCAGTACTTC.

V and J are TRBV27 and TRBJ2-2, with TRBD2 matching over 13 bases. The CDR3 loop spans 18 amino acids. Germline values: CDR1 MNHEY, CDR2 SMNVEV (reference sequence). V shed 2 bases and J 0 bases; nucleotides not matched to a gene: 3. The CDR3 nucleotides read TGTGCCAGCAGTTTAAGACTAGCGGGAGGAACGAACACCGGGGAGCTGTTTTTT. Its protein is CASSLRLAGGTNTGELFF.

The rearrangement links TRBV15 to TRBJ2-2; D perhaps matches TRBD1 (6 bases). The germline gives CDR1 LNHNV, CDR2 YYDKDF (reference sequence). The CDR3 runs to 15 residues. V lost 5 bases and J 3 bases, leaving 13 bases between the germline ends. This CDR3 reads CATSRRGSHTGELFF. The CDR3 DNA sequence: TGTGCCACCAGCCGAAGGGGGTCGCACACCGGGGAGCTGTTTTTT.

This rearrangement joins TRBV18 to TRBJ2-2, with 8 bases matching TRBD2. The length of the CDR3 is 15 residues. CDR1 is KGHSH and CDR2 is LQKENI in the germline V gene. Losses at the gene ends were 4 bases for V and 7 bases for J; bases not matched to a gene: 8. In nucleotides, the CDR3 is TGTGCCAGCTCACTTGGACTAGCCAACGGCGGGGAGCTGTTTTTT. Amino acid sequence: CASSLGLANGGELFF.